This T cell receptor beta chain was sequenced in a study of T cell repertoires in cytomegalovirus infection. Study background: Peptides in the study included HLA-C-restricted and HLA-B-restricted CMV epitopes. Indications of both CMV infection and matching HLA type were provided by public TCR beta signatures.

TCRdb itself ran the reads through MiXCR, one entry per CDR3 protein. The sample has around 770,000 distinct CDR3 sequences, about 28% seen once; the top ten hold under 15%. A note on this clonotype: Its antigen is unidentified.

General study findings and limits: The cumulative frequency of public TCR beta families distinguished individuals who carried CMV together with the relevant HLA. Ex vivo, HLA-C-restricted CMV-specific TCR beta clonotypes prevailed over the rest of the response.

The CDR3 consists of 15 residues. The V gene end was trimmed by 5 bases and the J gene end by 6 bases; junction bases not matched to a gene: 7. Germline CDR1 is MGHRA and CDR2 is YSYEKL. This chain links TRBV4-1 with TRBJ2-3, with 11 bases matching TRBD2. The sequences come from cultured CD8+ T cells from PBMCs, collected from culture after CMV antigen stimulation. The clonotype comes from a human donor in good health (CMV status not recorded). Some clones in this sample may be carry-over from other donors' samples. In nucleotides, the CDR3 is TGCGCCAGCAGCTCCAGACTAGCGGGGAGGGATACGCAGTATTTT. It is translated as CASSSRLAGRDTQYF.